The rows below give T cell receptor beta chains drawn from one sample of a study of T-cell memory formation after mild COVID-19. TCRdb re-analysed the 5' RACE reads in MiXCR, keeping a single row per CDR3 protein. Among around 200,000 distinct CDR3 sequences, 10% were seen once, and the ten largest hold approximately 2.8%. Sequenced input: PBMCs or a T cell subset sorted from them (not recorded which). The source is a man aged 18 to 29 who had mild COVID-19 (a few samples of this study predate the infection). Cell type and time point are not known. Both conserved end residues are part of each CDR3. Fields, in order: D gene, J gene, V gene, clone size, CDR3 protein, CDR3 DNA. D genes are given only for firm matches. Not every row has a clone size; where given, it reads once, few, many or a size class.

D gene: .; J gene: TRBJ2-3; V gene: TRBV12-5; clone size: .; CDR3 protein: CASGLGLTDTQYF; CDR3 DNA: TGTGCTAGTGGTTTGGGACTCACAGATACGCAGTATTTT
D gene: .; J gene: TRBJ2-6; V gene: TRBV6-2/TRBV6-3; clone size: .; CDR3 protein: CASSSAVGANVLTF; CDR3 DNA: TGTGCCAGCAGTTCGGCGGTCGGGGCCAACGTCCTGACTTTC
D gene: .; J gene: TRBJ2-7; V gene: TRBV12-3/TRBV12-4; clone size: .; CDR3 protein: CASSFRQATYEQYF; CDR3 DNA: TGTGCCAGCAGTTTCCGGCAGGCCACCTACGAGCAGTACTTC
D gene: TRBD2; J gene: TRBJ2-5; V gene: TRBV24-1; clone size: .; CDR3 protein: CATSDRRKERGLETQYF; CDR3 DNA: TGTGCCACCAGTGACCGAAGAAAGGAGCGGGGGTTGGAGACCCAGTACTTC
D gene: TRBD2; J gene: TRBJ2-2; V gene: TRBV7-2; clone size: many; CDR3 protein: CASSLDGTSGGRELFF; CDR3 DNA: TGTGCCAGCAGCTTAGATGGGACTAGCGGGGGAAGGGAGCTGTTTTTT
D gene: TRBD2; J gene: TRBJ2-1; V gene: TRBV5-1; clone size: .; CDR3 protein: CASSEGLAGGNEQFF; CDR3 DNA: TGCGCCAGCAGCGAGGGACTAGCGGGGGGCAATGAGCAGTTCTTC
D gene: .; J gene: TRBJ2-3; V gene: TRBV29-1; clone size: few; CDR3 protein: CSVDRDTDTQYF; CDR3 DNA: TGCAGCGTTGACAGGGACACAGATACGCAGTATTTT
D gene: TRBD2; J gene: TRBJ2-4; V gene: TRBV7-2; clone size: many; CDR3 protein: CASSLSSGGPPIQYF; CDR3 DNA: TGTGCCAGCAGCCTAAGTAGCGGGGGGCCACCCATTCAGTACTTC
D gene: .; J gene: TRBJ2-5; V gene: TRBV27; clone size: few; CDR3 protein: CASSLWEAGSETQYF; CDR3 DNA: TGTGCCAGCAGTTTATGGGAGGCAGGCTCGGAGACCCAGTACTTC
D gene: .; J gene: TRBJ2-1; V gene: TRBV14; clone size: .; CDR3 protein: CASSPTRAEYNEQFF; CDR3 DNA: TGTGCCAGCAGCCCGACAAGGGCCGAATACAATGAGCAGTTCTTC
D gene: .; J gene: TRBJ2-3; V gene: TRBV19; clone size: .; CDR3 protein: CASSRRDASTDTQYF; CDR3 DNA: TGTGCCAGTAGTAGAAGGGACGCGTCGACAGATACGCAGTATTTT
D gene: TRBD2; J gene: TRBJ2-2; V gene: TRBV7-2; clone size: many; CDR3 protein: CASSLAGGNANTGELFF; CDR3 DNA: TGTGCCAGCAGTCTAGCGGGGGGCAACGCGAACACCGGGGAGCTGTTTTTT
D gene: TRBD2; J gene: TRBJ2-5; V gene: TRBV10-3; clone size: .; CDR3 protein: CAISGSGLAGMETQYF; CDR3 DNA: TGTGCCATCAGTGGATCGGGACTAGCGGGGATGGAGACCCAGTACTTC
D gene: TRBD1; J gene: TRBJ2-4; V gene: TRBV12-3/TRBV12-4; clone size: few; CDR3 protein: CASSSDRLAKNIQYF; CDR3 DNA: TGTGCCAGCAGTTCGGACAGGTTAGCCAAAAACATTCAGTACTTC
D gene: TRBD1; J gene: TRBJ1-6; V gene: TRBV4-3; clone size: .; CDR3 protein: CASSQGQGIISPLHF; CDR3 DNA: TGCGCCAGCAGCCAAGGACAGGGTATTATTTCACCCCTCCACTTT
D gene: TRBD1; J gene: TRBJ2-7; V gene: TRBV4-3; clone size: few; CDR3 protein: CASSQLGQGAGEQYF; CDR3 DNA: TGCGCCAGCAGCCAACTGGGACAGGGGGCTGGAGAGCAGTACTTC
D gene: .; J gene: TRBJ2-5; V gene: TRBV5-1; clone size: .; CDR3 protein: CASNTFAGRSQETQYF; CDR3 DNA: TGCGCCAGCAACACCTTCGCGGGGCGATCCCAAGAGACCCAGTACTTC
D gene: TRBD1; J gene: TRBJ1-4; V gene: TRBV5-1; clone size: few; CDR3 protein: CASRPGGTNEKLFF; CDR3 DNA: TGCGCCAGCAGGCCAGGGGGCACTAATGAAAAACTGTTTTTT
D gene: TRBD2; J gene: TRBJ2-3; V gene: TRBV7-2; clone size: .; CDR3 protein: CASSYISGGLDTQYF; CDR3 DNA: TGTGCCAGCAGCTACATTAGCGGGGGCCTAGATACGCAGTATTTT
D gene: .; J gene: TRBJ2-5; V gene: TRBV7-2; clone size: many; CDR3 protein: CASSFFVGGETQYF; CDR3 DNA: TGTGCCAGCAGCTTCTTTGTTGGTGGAGAGACCCAGTACTTC